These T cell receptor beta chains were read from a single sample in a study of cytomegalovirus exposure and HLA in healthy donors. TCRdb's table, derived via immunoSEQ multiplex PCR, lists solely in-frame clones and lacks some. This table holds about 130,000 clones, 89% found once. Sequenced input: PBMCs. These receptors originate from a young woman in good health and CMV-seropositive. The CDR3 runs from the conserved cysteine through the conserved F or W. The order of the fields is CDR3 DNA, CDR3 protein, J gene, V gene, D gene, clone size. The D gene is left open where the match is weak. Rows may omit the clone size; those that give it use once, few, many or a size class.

CDR3nt: TGTGCCAGCAGCCAAGAGGGACTAGCGGGGGGCCATTACAATGAGCAGTTCTTC; CDR3aa: CASSQEGLAGGHYNEQFF; j_gene: TRBJ2-1; v_gene: TRBV4-2; d_gene: TRBD2; abundance: NA
CDR3nt: TGTGCCAGCAGTTTAGGGGGGACTAGACCCTACGAGCAGTACTTC; CDR3aa: CASSLGGTRPYEQYF; j_gene: TRBJ2-7; v_gene: TRBV28; d_gene: TRBD2; abundance: NA
CDR3nt: TGTGCCAGCAGTTCAGGGTCCCAATCAGAGACCCAGTACTTC; CDR3aa: CASSSGSQSETQYF; j_gene: TRBJ2-5; v_gene: TRBV28; d_gene: NA; abundance: NA
CDR3nt: TGCGCCAGCAGCCCTTCTAGCGGGGGCGGAGATACGCAGTATTTT; CDR3aa: CASSPSSGGGDTQYF; j_gene: TRBJ2-3; v_gene: TRBV5-1; d_gene: TRBD2; abundance: NA
CDR3nt: TGTGCCAGTAGTCCAGGGTTAGCCCTCGGGAGCTATGGCTACACCTTC; CDR3aa: CASSPGLALGSYGYTF; j_gene: TRBJ1-2; v_gene: TRBV19; d_gene: NA; abundance: few
CDR3nt: TGTGCCAGCAGTGGCAGGGGGGATGAGCAGTTCTTC; CDR3aa: CASSGRGDEQFF; j_gene: TRBJ2-1; v_gene: TRBV6-5; d_gene: NA; abundance: NA
CDR3nt: TGTGCCAGCAGCGTGGAAGGGCTAGCGGGGGCAGCGGCAGATACGCAGTATTTT; CDR3aa: CASSVEGLAGAAADTQYF; j_gene: TRBJ2-3; v_gene: TRBV2; d_gene: TRBD2; abundance: NA
CDR3nt: TGCGCCAGCAGCTTTAGGGCAGGGGGCAATGAGCAGTTCTTC; CDR3aa: CASSFRAGGNEQFF; j_gene: TRBJ2-1; v_gene: TRBV5-1; d_gene: TRBD1; abundance: NA
CDR3nt: TGTGCCAGCTCACCAACCAGGGGAAGGTCCTACAATGAGCAGTTCTTC; CDR3aa: CASSPTRGRSYNEQFF; j_gene: TRBJ2-1; v_gene: TRBV18; d_gene: NA; abundance: NA
CDR3nt: TGCGCCAGCAGCTTATCAGGGGGCGACGCCACTGAAGCTTTCTTT; CDR3aa: CASSLSGGDATEAFF; j_gene: TRBJ1-1; v_gene: TRBV5-1; d_gene: TRBD1; abundance: NA
CDR3nt: TGTGCCAGCAGTTCCAGGGGGACTAGCGGGGGCATTACGCAGTATTTT; CDR3aa: CASSSRGTSGGITQYF; j_gene: TRBJ2-3; v_gene: TRBV28; d_gene: TRBD2; abundance: NA
CDR3nt: TGTGCCAGCAGCCTTAGACAGGGGTGGAGCACTGAAGCTTTCTTT; CDR3aa: CASSLRQGWSTEAFF; j_gene: TRBJ1-1; v_gene: TRBV7-9; d_gene: TRBD1; abundance: once
CDR3nt: TGTGCCAGCAGCATTCGACAGGACGTTCCAAGGCGGGCTTTCTTT; CDR3aa: CASSIRQDVPRRAFF; j_gene: TRBJ1-1; v_gene: TRBV9; d_gene: NA; abundance: NA
CDR3nt: TGTGCCAGCAGGGAAAGACTAGCGGGGGGAGGCACAGATACGCAGTATTTT; CDR3aa: CASRERLAGGGTDTQYF; j_gene: TRBJ2-3; v_gene: TRBV6-1; d_gene: TRBD2; abundance: NA
CDR3nt: TGTGCCAGCCGGCCTCAGGGTGGCTACGAGCAGTACTTC; CDR3aa: CASRPQGGYEQYF; j_gene: TRBJ2-7; v_gene: TRBV18; d_gene: NA; abundance: NA
CDR3nt: TGTGCCAGCAGACCTAGCGGGGACACAGATACGCAGTATTTT; CDR3aa: CASRPSGDTDTQYF; j_gene: TRBJ2-3; v_gene: TRBV6-4; d_gene: TRBD2; abundance: once
CDR3nt: TGTGCCAGCCGCCCTGGGACAGCCTACGAGCAGTACTTC; CDR3aa: CASRPGTAYEQYF; j_gene: TRBJ2-7; v_gene: TRBV6-5; d_gene: TRBD1; abundance: NA
CDR3nt: TGCGCCAGCAGAGAGGACAGGGAAAGGAGCTACACCTTC; CDR3aa: CASREDRERSYTF; j_gene: TRBJ1-2; v_gene: TRBV5-1; d_gene: TRBD1; abundance: NA
CDR3nt: TGTGCCAGCAGTTACTCGACAGAAACGTCTGAAGCTTTCTTT; CDR3aa: CASSYSTETSEAFF; j_gene: TRBJ1-1; v_gene: TRBV6-5; d_gene: NA; abundance: NA
CDR3nt: TGTGCCAGCAGTTTATGGGGGACAGGTACGAACACTGAAGCTTTCTTT; CDR3aa: CASSLWGTGTNTEAFF; j_gene: TRBJ1-1; v_gene: TRBV28; d_gene: TRBD1; abundance: once
CDR3nt: TGTGCCAGCAGCGTCCGGGACTTCTCCTACGAGCAGTACTTC; CDR3aa: CASSVRDFSYEQYF; j_gene: TRBJ2-7; v_gene: TRBV7-8; d_gene: NA; abundance: NA
CDR3nt: TGTGCCAGCAGTTTAAACAGGAGATATGGCTACACCTTC; CDR3aa: CASSLNRRYGYTF; j_gene: TRBJ1-2; v_gene: TRBV28; d_gene: NA; abundance: NA
CDR3nt: TGTGCCAGCTCACCGGGACAGGTGGGCAACTATGGCTACACCTTC; CDR3aa: CASSPGQVGNYGYTF; j_gene: TRBJ1-2; v_gene: TRBV18; d_gene: TRBD1; abundance: NA
CDR3nt: TGTGCCAGCAGCTTAGAGGACATGCCTAGCGTGGAGCTGTTTTTT; CDR3aa: CASSLEDMPSVELFF; j_gene: TRBJ2-2; v_gene: TRBV7-6; d_gene: NA; abundance: NA
CDR3nt: TGTGCCAGCAGGTTAACGTTCAGGGGAAGCAACTATGGCTACACCTTC; CDR3aa: CASRLTFRGSNYGYTF; j_gene: TRBJ1-2; v_gene: TRBV5-4; d_gene: NA; abundance: NA
CDR3nt: TGTGCCAGCAGCTTAGGGTCGTGGGCCAATGAGCAGTTCTTC; CDR3aa: CASSLGSWANEQFF; j_gene: TRBJ2-1; v_gene: TRBV7-2; d_gene: NA; abundance: once
CDR3nt: TGTGCCAGCAGTTCGGGACACCGGGCCTACGAGCAGTACTTC; CDR3aa: CASSSGHRAYEQYF; j_gene: TRBJ2-7; v_gene: TRBV28; d_gene: NA; abundance: NA
CDR3nt: TGTGCCAGCAACCTAGCGGAGACCGGGGAGCTGTTTTTT; CDR3aa: CASNLAETGELFF; j_gene: TRBJ2-2; v_gene: TRBV5-6; d_gene: TRBD2; abundance: NA
CDR3nt: TGTGCCAGCAGTCTAGTTGGGGGAGGCTCCTACGAGCAGTACTTC; CDR3aa: CASSLVGGGSYEQYF; j_gene: TRBJ2-7; v_gene: TRBV27; d_gene: NA; abundance: once
CDR3nt: TGTGCCAGCAGCAGGGACAGAGCCTACGAGCAGTACTTC; CDR3aa: CASSRDRAYEQYF; j_gene: TRBJ2-7; v_gene: TRBV7-6; d_gene: TRBD1; abundance: NA
CDR3nt: TGTGCCTTCGGACAGGTCACAGGAAACACCATATATTTT; CDR3aa: CAFGQVTGNTIYF; j_gene: TRBJ1-3; v_gene: TRBV2; d_gene: TRBD1; abundance: NA
CDR3nt: TGTGCCAGCAGCCAGGGACAAGGCAATCAGCCCCAGCATTTT; CDR3aa: CASSQGQGNQPQHF; j_gene: TRBJ1-5; v_gene: TRBV5-8; d_gene: NA; abundance: NA
CDR3nt: TGTGCCACCAGGCGGGGGACAGGAGCCTACGAGCAGTACTTC; CDR3aa: CATRRGTGAYEQYF; j_gene: TRBJ2-7; v_gene: TRBV15; d_gene: NA; abundance: once